This T cell receptor (beta chain) was captured in a study of T-cell memory formation after mild COVID-19 listed by TCRdb under 2021. In terms of the full investigation: Most TCR sequence clusters were specific to one of the two donors. Longitudinal TCRalpha and TCRbeta repertoire sequencing tracked T-cell clones expanding and contracting after mild COVID-19 in two donors. The cohort comprised two young, previously healthy adult volunteers, one female and one male. Summary of the overall study and its limitations: Contracting CD4+ clones appeared mostly in the CM and EM memory subsets, whereas CD8+ clones were enriched in EMRA. Whether the second-wave clones peaking on day 37 were SARS-CoV-2 specific was not confirmed. Clones that contracted from day 15 to 85 showed balanced CD4/CD8 phenotypes, whereas a second wave of clones that expanded from day 15 to 37 leaned towards CD4+. Some responding clones were detected in pre-infection memory, suggesting pre-existing cross-reactive memory T cells joined the SARS-CoV-2 response. The study covered only a couple of mild cases, and larger cohorts including severe cases with pre-infection samples were considered necessary.

PBMCs were isolated by Ficoll-Paque density gradient centrifugation. Sequenced on an Illumina NovaSeq 6000. Using 5'RACE with constant-segment primers, TCRalpha and TCRbeta cDNA libraries were constructed, with sample barcodes and unique molecular identifiers added in the process. RNA was extracted from every sample with Trizol reagent. The libraries were amplified in two PCR steps, and the second step added a second sample barcode and Illumina TruSeq adapters. Libraries were sequenced on an Illumina NovaSeq with 2 x 150 bp paired-end reads. Regarding the original processing steps: Demultiplexing of reads and collapsing into UMI-guided consensus sequences were performed with migec v1.2.7. Using mixcr v2.1.11, UMI consensuses were aligned to TRA and TRB V and J templates and then assembled into clonotypes. Expanded or contracted clonotypes were those called significant by both edgeR and NoisET, with noise models trained on biological replicates. For edgeR calls, the thresholds were a false discovery rate-adjusted p below 0.01 and a log2 fold-change of 1. As an exploratory analysis of dynamics, PCA with hierarchical clustering was applied to max-normalized trajectories of the 1000 most abundant clonotypes. Separately sequenced CD4+ and CD8+ repertoires were used to assign the CD4 or CD8 phenotype of responding clones. TCRdb reprocessing: public reads trimmed at Q25 with fastp, clones called with MiXCR, in-frame beta chains kept. A single entry per CDR3 protein holds the most common genes and DNA from its merged rows. These V and J calls rely on TCRdb rather than the paper's analysis. Across this sample there are around 300,000 distinct CDR3 sequences, with 14% seen only once. Roughly a fifth of the sample rests with the top ten.

Concerning this clonotype: The antigen it recognizes is unknown. Base qualities are not provided; no much larger clone lies one nucleotide away.

This receptor was obtained from a man between 18 and 29 years old who had mild COVID-19 (a few samples of this study predate the infection). The sample titles of this study are shuffled in the database, so cell type and time point are left out; the donor was told from shared clones. The source material was PBMCs or a T cell subset sorted from them (not recorded which).

The CDR3 protein sequence reads: CATSRVGAAFF. The bases read TGTGCCACCAGCAGAGTGGGTGCGGCTTTCTTT. This sequence uses TRBV15 and TRBJ1-1; the D gene is not confidently resolved. V lost 1 base and J lost 11 bases; the stretch between them is 8 bases long. From the germline V gene (reference sequence), CDR1 is LNHNV and CDR2 is YYDKDF. The CDR3 has 11 amino acids, counting the end cysteine and phenylalanine. CDR3 DNA is the only sequence kept; it has 33 bases, read in frame from the first base. Full variable domain (CDR3 extended with the reference TRBV15 and TRBJ1-1 proteins): DAMVIQNPRYQVTQFGKPVTLSCSQTLNHNVMYWYQQKSSQAPKLLFHYYDKDFNNEADTPDNFQSRRPNTSFCFLDIRSPGLGDTAMYLCATSRVGAAFFGQGTRLTVV.